A selection of T cell receptor beta chains follows, all from one sample in a study of control samples from healthy donors and cancer patients. Produced via immunoSEQ multiplex PCR; TCRdb's table is partial and in-frame only. The sample carries more than 95,000 clones, roughly 90% recorded once. Sequencing was done on a sample of blood. The origin of the receptors is a man aged 18 to 30 in good health. CDR3s include the opening cysteine and the closing phenylalanine or tryptophan. The D gene is left open where the match is weak. Not every row has a clone size; where given, it reads once, few, many or a size class.

TRBD1	-	TRBV3-1/TRBV3-2	TRBJ2-6	CASSQGQGNANVLTF	TGTGCCAGCAGTCAGGGACAGGGAAACGCCAACGTCCTGACTTTC
TRBD2	-	TRBV5-1	TRBJ2-5	CASSLNSWLAGVMETQYF	TGCGCCAGCAGCTTGAATTCGTGGCTAGCGGGAGTAATGGAGACCCAGTACTTC
-	-	TRBV7-2	TRBJ2-1	CASTVLFSSYNEQFF	TGTGCCAGCACCGTTTTATTCAGCTCCTACAATGAGCAGTTCTTC
TRBD1	-	TRBV25-1	TRBJ2-5	CAGQGPLETQYF	TGTGCCGGACAGGGGCCCTTGGAGACCCAGTACTTC
-	-	TRBV14	TRBJ1-2	CASSPDRYYGYTF	TGTGCCAGCAGCCCTGACAGATACTATGGCTACACCTTC
-	-	TRBV6-1	TRBJ1-3	CASSEQGSGNTIYF	TGTGCCAGCAGTGAACAGGGCTCTGGAAACACCATATATTTT
-	-	TRBV14	TRBJ2-7	CASSQARGGGEQYF	TGTGCCAGCAGCCAAGCGAGGGGGGGTGGAGAGCAGTACTTC
-	-	TRBV30	TRBJ2-6	CAWSVQRGSGANVLTF	TGTGCCTGGAGTGTACAAAGGGGCTCTGGGGCCAACGTCCTGACTTTC
-	few	TRBV6-6	TRBJ1-1	CASSYRGQVEAFF	TGTGCCAGCAGTTACCGTGGTCAGGTTGAAGCTTTCTTT
TRBD2	-	TRBV2	TRBJ2-1	CASSAGAREQFF	TGTGCCAGCAGCGCGGGAGCCCGAGAGCAGTTCTTC
TRBD1	-	TRBV11-3	TRBJ2-5	CASSLRTGAGETQYF	TGTGCCAGCAGCTTACGGACAGGGGCGGGGGAGACCCAGTACTTC
-	-	TRBV19	TRBJ1-3	CASSISGDYGNTIYF	TGTGCCAGTAGTATATCAGGGGACTATGGAAACACCATATATTTT
-	-	TRBV29-1	TRBJ2-2	CSVGLEAGELFF	TGCAGCGTTGGTTTGGAGGCCGGGGAGCTGTTTTTT
-	medium-sized	TRBV28	TRBJ1-5	CASSLSPAHYSNQPQHF	TGTGCCAGCAGTTTAAGTCCAGCACATTATAGCAATCAGCCCCAGCATTTT
TRBD2	-	TRBV2	TRBJ2-1	CASSRTRLAGGDNEQFF	TGTGCCAGCAGTAGAACGAGACTAGCGGGAGGGGACAATGAGCAGTTCTTC
-	-	TRBV5-1	TRBJ1-2	CASSLGLLSPDGYTF	TGCGCCAGCAGCTTGGGACTCCTGAGCCCCGATGGCTACACCTTC
TRBD1	-	TRBV10-3	TRBJ2-3	CAISESGQGGDTQYF	TGTGCCATCAGTGAGTCGGGACAGGGTGGGGATACGCAGTATTTT
TRBD1	-	TRBV5-6	TRBJ2-1	CASIRRATGGRNEQFF	TGTGCCAGCATCCGTCGGGCGACAGGGGGAAGAAATGAGCAGTTCTTC
-	once	TRBV5-4	TRBJ2-6	CASSLGLSGANVLTF	TGTGCCAGCAGCTTGGGGCTTTCTGGGGCCAACGTCCTGACTTTC
-	-	TRBV27	TRBJ1-6	CASSPLGHLRLNNSPLHF	TGTGCCAGCAGCCCCCTGGGACACCTCCGTCTTAATAATTCACCCCTCCACTTT
-	-	TRBV15	TRBJ1-4	CATSRVPLGATNEKLFF	TGTGCCACCAGCAGAGTGCCCTTGGGGGCAACTAATGAAAAACTGTTTTTT
-	-	TRBV6-5	TRBJ1-2	CASERGDGYYGYTF	TGTGCCAGCGAGAGGGGGGACGGATACTATGGCTACACCTTC
TRBD2	-	TRBV6-5	TRBJ2-1	CASSYVSGIEQFF	TGTGCCAGCAGTTACGTTAGCGGGATTGAGCAGTTCTTC
-	-	TRBV3-1/TRBV3-2	TRBJ2-1	CASSQGSSVGSGEQFF	TGTGCCAGCAGCCAAGGGTCGTCGGTTGGGTCGGGTGAGCAGTTCTTC
TRBD2	few	TRBV4-2	TRBJ2-4	CASSQVSGLAGGPDF	TGTGCCAGCAGCCAAGTATCTGGACTAGCGGGAGGCCCGGATTTC
TRBD2	-	TRBV9	TRBJ2-3	CASSVEGGMDSRDTQYF	TGTGCCAGCAGCGTAGAGGGAGGGATGGACTCTCGAGATACGCAGTATTTT
TRBD1	-	TRBV12-5	TRBJ2-1	CASGRTGTEFNNEQFF	TGTGCTAGTGGTCGCACCGGGACAGAATTCAACAATGAGCAGTTCTTC
-	-	TRBV20-1	TRBJ2-5	CSADPRGTQYF	TGCAGTGCTGACCCCCGCGGGACCCAGTACTTC
-	-	TRBV11-2	TRBJ1-1	CASSLEANTEAFF	TGTGCCAGCAGCTTGGAAGCCAACACTGAAGCTTTCTTT
-	-	TRBV6-5	TRBJ1-6	CASSPYRDDNSPLHF	TGTGCCAGCAGTCCCTACAGGGATGACAATTCACCCCTCCACTTT
-	-	TRBV19	TRBJ1-2	CASSQPGGGYTF	TGTGCCAGTAGTCAACCTGGGGGTGGCTACACCTTC
-	-	TRBV14	TRBJ2-2	CASRLTGNTGELFF	TGTGCCAGCAGGCTGACAGGGAACACCGGGGAGCTGTTTTTT
-	-	TRBV28	TRBJ1-2	CASSLRSNYGYTF	TGTGCCAGCAGTTTACGTTCTAACTATGGCTACACCTTC
TRBD1	once	TRBV7-8	TRBJ2-7	CASSLVRTGWLEQYF	TGTGCCAGCAGCTTAGTAAGGACAGGGTGGCTCGAGCAGTACTTC
TRBD2	-	TRBV3-1/TRBV3-2	TRBJ2-5	CASRGAGAGETQYF	TGTGCCAGCAGGGGAGCGGGAGCGGGGGAGACCCAGTACTTC
TRBD2	-	TRBV4-3	TRBJ2-5	CASSQEIGRPEETQYF	TGCGCCAGCAGCCAAGAAATCGGGAGGCCCGAAGAGACCCAGTACTTC
-	once	TRBV5-1	TRBJ2-1	CASSQDYAEQFF	TGCGCCAGCAGCCAGGACTATGCGGAGCAGTTCTTC
-	-	TRBV10-3	TRBJ2-1	CAISDRGKGYNEQFF	TGTGCCATCAGTGACAGGGGTAAAGGCTACAATGAGCAGTTCTTC
-	-	TRBV7-8	TRBJ1-1	CASSLGTANTEAFF	TGTGCCAGCAGCTTAGGTACAGCGAACACTGAAGCTTTCTTT
-	-	TRBV27	TRBJ1-1	CASSLNPLRFGPMNTEAFF	TGTGCCAGCAGTCTCAACCCCCTAAGATTCGGGCCGATGAACACTGAAGCTTTCTTT
-	once	TRBV19	TRBJ1-1	CASSMSGAAEAFF	TGTGCCAGTAGTATGTCAGGGGCGGCTGAAGCTTTCTTT
-	-	TRBV7-9	TRBJ1-2	CASSLVRDNYGYTF	TGTGCCAGCAGCTTAGTTCGGGATAACTATGGCTACACCTTC
-	-	TRBV15	TRBJ1-2	CATSRDNRGDGYTF	TGTGCCACCAGCAGAGATAATCGGGGGGATGGCTACACCTTC
-	-	TRBV19	TRBJ2-5	CASKGRGQETQYF	TGTGCCAGTAAAGGACGGGGCCAAGAGACCCAGTACTTC
TRBD1	-	TRBV7-2	TRBJ2-1	CASSKQGSGEQFF	TGTGCCAGCAGCAAACAGGGGAGCGGTGAGCAGTTCTTC
TRBD2	-	TRBV7-9	TRBJ2-3	CASSRAGTSSTDTQYF	TGTGCCAGCAGCCGGGCCGGGACTAGCAGCACAGATACGCAGTATTTT
-	-	TRBV25-1	TRBJ1-4	CASSAGGVGEKLFF	TGTGCCAGCTCCGCGGGGGGGGTAGGGGAAAAACTGTTTTTT
-	-	TRBV18	TRBJ1-1	CASSPSGGLDTEAFF	TGTGCCAGCTCACCCTCGGGGGGGCTTGACACTGAAGCTTTCTTT
TRBD2	-	TRBV9	TRBJ2-3	CASSPRLATDSFTDTQYF	TGTGCCAGCAGCCCGCGACTAGCGACAGATTCCTTCACAGATACGCAGTATTTT
-	-	TRBV13	TRBJ1-2	CASSFWGESYTF	TGTGCCAGCAGCTTCTGGGGTGAGAGCTACACCTTC
-	-	TRBV19	TRBJ2-1	CASKRSGSSYNEQFF	TGTGCCAGTAAAAGATCCGGTTCGAGCTACAATGAGCAGTTCTTC
TRBD1	-	TRBV6-5	TRBJ1-1	CASRDRVGTEAFF	TGTGCCAGCAGAGACAGGGTCGGCACTGAAGCTTTCTTT